These 26 T cell receptor beta chains came from one sample sequenced in a study of T cell responses to AZD1222 COVID-19 vaccine (dated by TCRdb to the early 2020s). Receptor amplification or capture employed the immunoSEQ multiplex PCR assay. Imported from immuneACCESS, the table was reduced by TCRdb to in-frame sequences with V and J called. These copies leave out some clones; in studies compared against another copy, an unresolved V gene accounts for under half, and the cause of the remainder is not known. Present in this sample are about 110,000 clones, about 90% of which were seen just once. The ten largest clones take up 6.5% to 9.5% of the sample. Per the publication, the time point label means: baseline before first vaccination. The material sequenced was peripheral blood, taken on day 0 of AZD1222 vaccination. The receptor source for this set is an adult in good health.

The chain employs TRBV7-3 and TRBJ1-1; D ambiguous. Germline V gene data show CDR1 as SGHTA and CDR2 as FQGTGA. Trimming shortened V by 5 bases and J by 4 bases, and 11 bases separated the two germline ends. CDR3 size: 13 residues. DNA for the CDR3: TGTGCCAGCAGCCTGGACGGAGGCACTGAAGCTTTCTTT. Translation gives CASSLDGGTEAFF.

In DNA form, the CDR3 reads TGTGCCAGTAAATCCGTCTGGCCTAGTTCACCCCTCCACTTT. Residues: CASKSVWPSSPLHF. This rearrangement joins TRBV19 to TRBJ1-6; no definite D call. Germline V gives CDR1 LNHDA, CDR2 SQIVND (reference sequence). V lost 7 bases and J 9 bases, leaving 16 bases between the germline ends. This CDR3 is built from 14 residues.

In this sample, this clone turned up a few times. CDR3 in DNA: TGTGCCAGCAGCCCACCCTTACGGACAGAACGAGGCCATACGCAGTATTTT. Protein product: CASSPPLRTERGHTQYF. The gene calls are TRBV7-8 and TRBJ2-3; possible D gene TRBD1, 6 bases. Deletions cut 5 bases from V and 7 bases from J, with 25 bases between. This CDR3 comprises 17 residues. From germline, CDR1 is SGHVS and CDR2 FQNEAQ.

The rearrangement joins TRBV6-5 to TRBJ1-6; 7 bases are shared with TRBD1. The germline V gene encodes CDR1 MNHEY and CDR2 SVGAGI. The CDR3 is 14 amino acids. V lost 6 bases and J lost 10; bases outside the gene matches: 9. CDR3 sequence (DNA): TGTGCCAGCAGCCCGGGGAGGGGGCGGTCACCCCTCCACTTT. Its protein product is CASSPGRGRSPLHF.

The chain recombines TRBV5-1 with TRBJ2-3; TRBD2 aligns across 12 bases. The J segment lost 2 bases and the V segment lost 4 bases, leaving 2 bases of the junction unmatched. The CDR3 runs to 15 residues. CDR1 SGHRS and CDR2 YFSETQ come from the germline V gene. CDR3 nucleotide sequence: TGCGCCAGCAGCCGACTAGCGGGAGACACAGATACGCAGTATTTT. Protein: CASSRLAGDTDTQYF.

This clone has just one count. This chain connects TRBV3-1 (or the pseudogene TRBV3-2) to TRBJ2-1; 9 bases match TRBD2. The germline V gene has CDR1 LGHDT and CDR2 YNNKEL (reference sequence). J gave up 7 bases and V 4 bases, and 11 bases lay outside the gene matches. The CDR3 spans 16 residues. The CDR3 loop reads CASSLFLAGIANEQFF. The CDR3 bases are TGTGCCAGCAGCCTGTTTCTAGCGGGAATCGCAAATGAGCAGTTCTTC.

The chain recombines TRBV10-2 with TRBJ1-1, with D uncertain. Germline-derived CDR1 and CDR2 are WSHSY and SAAADI. The CDR3 has 15 residues. The germline V and J ends were trimmed by 1 base and 4 bases, with 13 bases remaining between them. The CDR3: CASSEFGPRGTEAFF. In DNA form, the CDR3 reads TGCGCCAGCAGTGAGTTTGGACCCCGGGGCACTGAAGCTTTCTTT.

The V call is TRBV19, the J call TRBJ2-6, with TRBD2 matching over 8 bases. The junction had 3 bases not matched to a gene; V was cut back by 7 bases and J by 4 bases. The CDR3 extends over 14 amino acids. In germline, CDR1 is LNHDA, CDR2 SQIVND (reference sequence). The CDR3 coding sequence is TGTGCCAGTATAAGGACTAGCGGGGCCAACGTCCTGACTTTC. As protein: CASIRTSGANVLTF.

The chain employs TRBV25-1 and TRBJ2-2; possible D gene TRBD1, 6 bases. With 6 bases removed from V and 4 bases from J, the gap between germline ends came to 15 bases. Looked up from germline, CDR1 is MGHDK and CDR2 is SYGVNS. CDR3 length: 15 residues. CDR3 amino acids: CASRPGAAGTGELFF. In DNA, the CDR3 is TGTGCCAGCAGACCAGGGGCAGCAGGCACCGGGGAGCTGTTTTTT.

The chain uses TRBV30 and TRBJ1-1; D call uncertain. CDR1 GTSNPN and CDR2 SVGIG come from the germline V gene (reference sequence). The germline V and J ends were trimmed by 3 bases and 0 bases, with 8 bases remaining between them. This CDR3 spans 13 amino acids. CDR3: CAWSGPVNTEAFF. In DNA form, the CDR3 reads TGTGCCTGGAGCGGCCCGGTGAACACTGAAGCTTTCTTT.

The chain has TRBV7-9 and TRBJ2-7; D is possibly TRBD2 (7 bases). CDR1 and CDR2 from the germline V gene are SEHNR and FQNEAQ (reference sequence). V lost 5 bases to trimming and J lost 8 bases, with 22 bases between them. The CDR3 is 15 residues long. CDR3: CASSPGLGGGPKQYF. The CDR3 DNA sequence: TGTGCCAGCAGCCCTGGACTAGGGGGGGGCCCCAAGCAGTACTTC.

In this sample, this clone turned up a few times. The chain uses TRBV10-1 and TRBJ2-7; 8 positions match TRBD1. The CDR3 is made up of 15 amino acids. V lost 2 bases to trimming and J lost 1 base; unmatched junction nucleotides: 4. The germline CDR1 and CDR2 sequences are WNHNN and SYGVQD (reference sequence). CDR3 DNA sequence: TGCGCCAGCAGTGAGGGGACAGGAGCATCCTACGAGCAGTACTTC. It encodes CASSEGTGASYEQYF.

The genes are TRBV20-1 and TRBJ2-7; D is uncertain. The CDR3 runs to 10 residues. The germline gives CDR1 DFQATT, CDR2 SNEGSKA (reference sequence). With 5 bases removed from V and 7 bases from J, the gap between germline ends came to 9 bases. The CDR3 nucleotides are TGCAGTGCTTCCCATCGGGAGCAGTACTTC. Protein product: CSASHREQYF.

The rearrangement joins TRBV6-5 to TRBJ2-5; TRBD1 is a possible D gene (6 bases). In germline, CDR1 is MNHEY, CDR2 SVGAGI. V lost 5 bases to trimming and J lost 5 bases, with 15 bases between them. The CDR3 totals 14 residues. The CDR3 reads CASSSGQIGETQYF. The CDR3, as DNA: TGTGCCAGCAGTAGCGGACAGATCGGGGAGACCCAGTACTTC.

The chain recombines TRBV7-8 with TRBJ2-1; tentatively, D is TRBD1 (6 bases). The CDR3 length is 16 residues. CDR1 SGHVS and CDR2 FQNEAQ come from the germline V gene. Trimming removed 4 bases at V and 3 bases at J, with 16 bases between. This CDR3 reads CASSSGQSHYYNEQFF. The CDR3 region has the DNA TGTGCCAGCAGCTCTGGACAGAGCCATTACTACAATGAGCAGTTCTTC.

The table lists this clone with a count of one. The rearrangement uses TRBV2 and TRBJ1-4; possibly TRBD1 for D (6 bases). The V gene lost 8 bases and the J gene lost 4 bases, with 14 bases spanning the gap. The CDR3 contains 14 residues. In germline, CDR1 is SNHLY, CDR2 FYNNEI. CDR3: CASGETGLNEKLFF. As DNA, the CDR3 is TGTGCCAGCGGCGAGACAGGCCTTAATGAAAAACTGTTTTTT.

This chain connects TRBV4-1 to TRBJ1-2; 9 bases map to TRBD1. The J segment lost 7 bases and the V segment lost 6 bases, leaving 6 bases of the junction unmatched. The V gene's germline CDR1 is MGHRA and CDR2 YSYEKL. CDR3 length: 13 amino acids. The CDR3 loop reads CASRLQGAGGYTF. CDR3 nucleotide sequence: TGCGCCAGCAGGTTACAGGGGGCCGGTGGCTACACCTTC.

The chain uses TRBV7-9 and TRBJ1-2; D gene unclear. V was cut by 1 base and J by 6 bases, with 15 bases left in between. CDR3 length: 15 amino acids. CDR1 and CDR2 (germline): SEHNR, FQNEAQ (reference sequence). CDR3 in amino acids: CASSLEVSGSHGYTF. CDR3 coding DNA: TGTGCCAGCAGCTTAGAAGTTTCGGGATCGCATGGCTACACCTTC.

The chain recombines TRBV7-2 with TRBJ1-4; 9 nucleotides align to TRBD1. The CDR3 contains 15 residues. Trimming cost V 5 bases and J 8 bases; bases outside gene matches: 9. CDR1 and CDR2 from the germline V gene are SGHTA and FQGNSA. CDR3 sequence reads: CASSTGTGRHEKLFF. CDR3 sequence (DNA): TGTGCCAGCAGCACCGGGACAGGGAGGCACGAAAAACTGTTTTTT.

J is TRBJ2-1 and V is TRBV6-6; 7 bases map to TRBD2. This CDR3 is built from 14 residues. Unmatched junction bases numbered 2, after V lost 6 bases and J lost 0 bases. Germline CDR1 MNHNY, CDR2 SVGAGI (reference sequence). The CDR3 loop reads CASRGGTSYNEQFF. CDR3 sequence (DNA): TGTGCCAGCAGGGGGGGGACCTCCTACAATGAGCAGTTCTTC.

CDR3 sequence reads: CASNPGSDGNTIYF. The DNA of the CDR3 is TGTGCCAGCAACCCCGGGTCGGATGGAAACACCATATATTTT. The rearrangement uses TRBV2 and TRBJ1-3; D uncertain. Trimming shortened V by 7 bases and J by 3 bases, and 13 bases separated the two germline ends. Germline V gene data show CDR1 as SNHLY and CDR2 as FYNNEI. The CDR3 contains 14 residues.

A single count supports this clone. V usage is TRBV20-1 and J usage is TRBJ1-6; a possible D gene is TRBD1 (6 bases). Per germline, CDR1 DFQATT and CDR2 SNEGSKA (reference sequence). The CDR3 extends over 14 amino acids. Trimming shortened V by 3 bases and J by 5 bases, and 11 bases separated the two germline ends. CDR3 coding DNA: TGCAGTGCTAGTAGGGGGGCCGATAATTCACCCCTCCACTTT. Protein: CSASRGADNSPLHF.

This clone has a handful of counts. The J gene is TRBJ1-6, the V gene TRBV6-4; 7 nucleotides align to TRBD1. The CDR3 consists of 14 residues. J gave up 7 bases and V 8 bases, and 8 bases lay outside the gene matches. Germline-derived CDR1 and CDR2 are MRHNA and SNTAGT. This CDR3 reads CASPRTGKNSPLHF. The CDR3 DNA follows: TGTGCCAGCCCTAGGACAGGCAAAAATTCACCCCTCCACTTT.

This sequence joins TRBV2 and TRBJ2-7; no clear D gene. V was pared by 6 bases and J by 4 bases, with 4 bases between. Germline CDR1 and CDR2: SNHLY and FYNNEI. This CDR3 comprises 10 residues. CDR3 sequence (DNA): TGTGCCAGCAGGAAATACGAGCAGTACTTC. Residues: CASRKYEQYF.

The rearrangement uses TRBV7-9 and TRBJ1-2; 7 nucleotides align to TRBD1. CDR3 length equals 15 residues. From germline, CDR1 is SEHNR and CDR2 FQNEAQ (reference sequence). J lost 6 bases, V lost 2 bases, and 9 bases had no gene match. The chain's CDR3 is CASSLTQGVLDGYTF. The CDR3 nucleotides read TGTGCCAGCAGCTTAACGCAGGGGGTGTTGGATGGCTACACCTTC.

The chain uses TRBV27 and TRBJ2-5; the match to TRBD2 covers 7 bases. Germline lookup yields CDR1 MNHEY and CDR2 SMNVEV (reference sequence). Losses at the gene ends were 3 bases for V and 2 bases for J; bases not matched to a gene: 6. The CDR3 spans 15 residues. Here the CDR3 DNA reads TGTGCCAGCAGTTTCCGAGCGGGGCATCAAGAGACCCAGTACTTC. Protein sequence: CASSFRAGHQETQYF.